The 20 T cell receptor beta chains presented below share a single source sample, sequenced in a study of T-cell reconstitution after alpha-beta-depleted transplantation in children. The TCRbeta library incorporated unique molecular identifiers. TCRdb itself ran the PCR reads through MiXCR, one entry per CDR3 protein. This sample has about 980,000 distinct CDR3 sequences, with about 29% found just once. The sample here was PBMCs, mostly from graft donor cells, taken 360 days after TCRalphabeta/CD19-depleted stem cell transplant. The origin of the receptors is a boy less than two years old who had a stem cell transplant for SCID, so the T cells may come from the graft donor.

Here the CDR3 reads CASSSRSLRDEQYF. CDR3 DNA: TGTGCCAGCAGTTCCCGGAGTCTGCGGGACGAGCAGTACTTC. This chain joins TRBV6-5 and TRBJ2-7; D perhaps matches TRBD2 (5 bases). The CDR3 is 14 residues long. V shed 4 bases and J shed 5 bases, with 15 bases lying between them. Germline CDR1 and CDR2: MNHEY and SVGAGI.

The rearrangement links TRBV2 to TRBJ2-7; 10 bases agree with TRBD2. CDR3 length equals 15 residues. CDR1 and CDR2 (germline): SNHLY, FYNNEI. Losses at the gene ends were 4 bases for V and 1 base for J; bases not matched to a gene: 4. The CDR3 loop reads CASSGLAGLSYEQYF. CDR3 bases: TGTGCCAGCAGTGGACTAGCGGGTCTATCCTACGAGCAGTACTTC.

The chain uses TRBV6-5 and TRBJ1-2; 7 bases line up with TRBD1. V was pared by 7 bases and J by 4 bases, with 12 bases of the junction left unmatched. CDR1 is MNHEY, CDR2 SVGAGI, per germline. The CDR3 is made up of 15 amino acids. The CDR3 DNA is TGTGCCAGCAATTCCCGGACAGGATTCGGCTATGGCTACACCTTC. Amino acid sequence: CASNSRTGFGYGYTF.

This clonotype has only a few counts. This rearrangement joins TRBV9 to TRBJ1-4; no firm D call. The CDR3 extends over 15 amino acids. CDR1 is SGDLS and CDR2 is YYNGEE in the germline V gene. The V end was cut by 0 bases, the J end by 6 bases, with 12 bases between. The CDR3 sequence: CASSVGGREDEKLFF. CDR3 DNA: TGTGCCAGCAGCGTAGGAGGAAGGGAAGATGAAAAACTGTTTTTT.

The rearrangement joins TRBV20-1 to TRBJ2-1; 10 bases line up with TRBD2. Germline V lookup: CDR1 DFQATT, CDR2 SNEGSKA (reference sequence). The ends lost 4 bases at V and 4 bases at J; junction bases unmatched: 4. The CDR3 consists of 14 residues. Here the CDR3 DNA reads TGCAGTGCTAAGGCACTAGCGGGGTACAATGAGCAGTTCTTC. This codes for CSAKALAGYNEQFF.

Worth noting for this clonotype: Germline and junction disagree at one end, which may indicate a read error. The rearrangement links TRBV4-1 to TRBJ2-5; 10 positions agree with TRBD2. CDR3 length: 15 amino acids. CDR1 and CDR2 from the germline V gene are MGHRA and YSYEKL. This chain's CDR3 is CASSPHSGGRETQHF. In DNA, the CDR3 is TGCGCCAGCAGCCCACATAGCGGGGGGCGCGAGACCCAGCACTTC.

There are a few counts of this clonotype. CDR3: CSARVAAGQGPFRIYNEQFF. DNA of the CDR3: TGCAGTGCTAGAGTGGCCGCGGGACAGGGTCCGTTTCGAATCTACAATGAGCAGTTCTTC. The gene calls are TRBV20-1 and TRBJ2-1; the match to TRBD1 covers 9 bases. The CDR3 has 20 amino acids. J lost 3 bases, V lost 1 base, and 19 bases had no gene match. The germline V gene encodes CDR1 DFQATT and CDR2 SNEGSKA (reference sequence).

This clonotype was seen only a few times. The chain combines TRBV18 with TRBJ1-2, with D unresolved. V was trimmed by 3 bases and J by 3 bases, leaving 14 bases between them. Germline V gene data show CDR1 as KGHSH and CDR2 as LQKENI. The CDR3 has 15 residues. CDR3 sequence: CASSPSPRVDYGYTF. CDR3 in DNA: TGTGCCAGCTCACCCTCCCCGCGAGTGGACTATGGCTACACCTTC.

This chain uses TRBV7-9 with TRBJ2-7; D not certain. The CDR3 length is 15 residues. Germline CDR1 SEHNR, CDR2 FQNEAQ (reference sequence). Trimming stripped 6 bases from V and 2 bases from J, with 17 bases between. The CDR3 DNA follows: TGTGCCAGCAGTAACATGGCGGATCGACCCTACGAGCAGTACTTC. This encodes CASSNMADRPYEQYF.

The chain carries TRBV12-3 or TRBV12-4 and TRBJ2-3; 9 positions agree with TRBD2. The CDR3 is 18 amino acids. V lost 5 bases and J lost 0; bases outside the gene matches: 12. CDR3 protein: CASSLGVGLAGSTDTQYF. CDR3 nucleotide sequence: TGTGCCAGCAGTCTGGGGGTAGGGCTAGCGGGGAGCACAGATACGCAGTATTTT.

Only a few counts were recorded for this clonotype. The chain is built from TRBV5-1 and TRBJ2-1; tentative D call: TRBD1 (6 bases). The V and J ends lost 4 bases and 7 bases respectively, with 12 bases between them. The CDR3 is 13 residues long. Germline V lookup: CDR1 SGHRS, CDR2 YFSETQ. For the CDR3, the DNA is TGCGCCAGCAGCCTGGGACAATGGAATGAGCAGTTCTTC. Its protein product is CASSLGQWNEQFF.

This clonotype was detected a few times. The V gene is TRBV10-3, the J gene TRBJ2-1, with D uncertain. This CDR3 contains 13 residues. V shed 6 bases and J shed 8 bases, with 14 bases lying between them. The germline CDR1 and CDR2 sequences are ENHRY and SYGVKD. The DNA for the CDR3 is TGTGCCATCAGGGAATTTAGTGGCGATGAGCAGTTCTTC. Its translation is CAIREFSGDEQFF.

This clonotype appeared a few times. The chain has TRBV12-3 or TRBV12-4 and TRBJ2-5, with no clear D. The CDR3 contains 16 residues. Trimming removed 6 bases from V and 5 bases from J, with 22 bases in between. The CDR3 bases are TGTGCCAGCAGCCCGATGGGCTCCCTAGAGGAGGAGACCCAGTACTTC. It translates to CASSPMGSLEEETQYF.

The V gene is TRBV10-3, the J gene TRBJ1-3; 7 bases agree with TRBD1. CDR3 size: 16 residues. Germline loops: CDR1 ENHRY, CDR2 SYGVKD. V lost 8 bases and J lost 1; bases outside the gene matches: 11. CDR3 amino acids: CAIGPGGEKSGNTIYF. In nucleotides, the CDR3 is TGTGCCATCGGGCCAGGGGGAGAGAAGTCTGGAAACACCATATATTTT.

This chain links TRBV5-1 with TRBJ1-1; 9 nucleotides align to TRBD1. This CDR3 is 16 amino acids long. With 4 bases clipped from V and 0 bases from J, the junction kept 7 bases outside the gene matches. Per the germline V gene, CDR1 is SGHRS and CDR2 is YFSETQ. CDR3 amino acids: CASSPDRGLLNTEAFF. The DNA of the CDR3 is TGCGCCAGCAGCCCGGACAGGGGTCTGCTGAACACTGAAGCTTTCTTT.

In its sample, this clonotype was seen many times. The chain employs TRBV5-1 and TRBJ2-1; 10 bases align to TRBD1. The germline CDR1 and CDR2 sequences are SGHRS and YFSETQ. J gave up 0 bases and V 1 base, and 1 base lay outside the gene matches. This CDR3 region has 16 residues. This CDR3 reads CASSLRTGGSYNEQFF. CDR3 nucleotides: TGCGCCAGCAGCTTGCGGACAGGGGGCTCCTACAATGAGCAGTTCTTC. Complete variable domain (other parts from reference TRBV5-1 and TRBJ2-1): KAGVTQTPRYLIKTRGQQVTLSCSPISGHRSVSWYQQTPGQGLQFLFEYFSETQRNKGNFPGRFSGRQFSNSRSEMNVSTLELGDSALYLCASSLRTGGSYNEQFFGPGTRLTVL.

The chain links TRBV7-7 to TRBJ2-1, with D unclear. Trimming shortened V by 5 bases and J by 0 bases, and 11 bases separated the two germline ends. CDR1 SSHAT and CDR2 FNYEAQ come from the germline V gene (reference sequence). CDR3 length: 15 residues. The DNA for the CDR3 is TGTGCCAGCAGCGAGACTTTGATCTCCTACAATGAGCAGTTCTTC. Its protein product is CASSETLISYNEQFF.

This clonotype was detected only a few times. The chain combines TRBV3-1 with TRBJ2-1; 9 bases line up with TRBD2. The germline CDR1 and CDR2 sequences are LGHDT and YNNKEL (reference sequence). J was trimmed by 5 bases and V by 0 bases; bases with no gene match: 8. This CDR3 has 17 residues. DNA of the CDR3: TGTGCCAGCAGCCAAGATGGGCTAGCGGGGTATGACAATGAGCAGTTCTTC. It specifies CASSQDGLAGYDNEQFF.

The chain combines TRBV12-3 or TRBV12-4 with TRBJ1-3; 7 bases align to TRBD1. V dropped 5 bases and J dropped 3; count of bases not matched to a gene: 13. This CDR3 has 17 residues. In nucleotides, the CDR3 is TGTGCCAGCAGTCCCAGACAGGGAACCCGGTTTGGAAACACCATATATTTT. Encoded protein: CASSPRQGTRFGNTIYF.

In its sample, this clonotype was seen a few times. V usage is TRBV11-2 and J usage is TRBJ2-6; D gene unclear. Germline assignment: CDR1 SGHAT and CDR2 FQNNGV. This CDR3 has 18 residues. The V gene lost 5 bases and the J gene lost 0 bases, with 17 bases spanning the gap. CDR3 protein: CASSAIPTVSSGANVLTF. The DNA for the CDR3 is TGTGCCAGCAGCGCGATACCGACGGTGAGCTCTGGGGCCAACGTCCTGACTTTC.